A selection of T cell receptor beta chains follows, all from one sample in a study of T cell changes during pregnancy in multiple sclerosis. TCRdb keeps only in-frame clones here, not all; method: immunoSEQ multiplex PCR. Among 72,000 or so clones listed, 93% were seen once. The sample here was peripheral blood, taken in the second trimester of pregnancy. All receptors come from a female donor with multiple sclerosis, enrolled in a pregnancy study. Each CDR3 is given with its conserved first and last residue. The order of the fields is D gene, V gene, J gene, clone size, CDR3 protein, CDR3 DNA. A D gene is named only where the DNA matches it firmly. Where a row states a size, it is once, few, many or the class of an expanded clone; other rows omit it.

>-|TRBV5-4|TRBJ1-6|-
CASRTAGITYNSPLHF
TGTGCCAGCAGGACGGCAGGGATAACCTATAATTCACCCCTCCACTTT
>TRBD2|TRBV7-7|TRBJ2-1|-
CASSPLGLGGDSYNEQFF
TGTGCCAGCAGCCCCCTGGGGTTGGGGGGGGACTCCTACAATGAGCAGTTCTTC
>TRBD2|TRBV7-8|TRBJ2-7|-
CASSLAGGGLYEQYF
TGTGCCAGCAGCTTAGCCGGCGGGGGACTCTACGAGCAGTACTTC
>TRBD1|TRBV5-1|TRBJ1-1|-
CASSYRQGGTEAFF
TGCGCCAGCAGCTATAGACAGGGAGGTACTGAAGCTTTCTTT
>-|TRBV4-1|TRBJ2-5|-
CASSQESTGGKAPNSETQYF
TGCGCCAGCAGCCAAGAGAGTACGGGGGGCAAGGCCCCCAATTCTGAGACCCAGTACTTC
>-|TRBV9|TRBJ2-5|-
CASSVATGVTSTQYF
TGTGCCAGCAGCGTAGCGACAGGAGTTACTTCGACCCAGTACTTC
>-|TRBV4-1|TRBJ2-1|-
CASSQALRTGSSYNEQFF
TGCGCCAGCAGCCAAGCGCTGCGGACGGGAAGCTCCTACAATGAGCAGTTCTTC
>TRBD1|TRBV9|TRBJ1-2|-
CASSVEGTGYGYTF
TGTGCCAGCAGCGTAGAAGGGACAGGGTATGGCTACACCTTC
>TRBD1|TRBV11-1|TRBJ1-1|-
CASGADRANTEAFF
TGTGCCAGCGGCGCTGACAGGGCGAACACTGAAGCTTTCTTT
>-|TRBV27|TRBJ2-1|-
CASSLNPVFKQFF
TGTGCCAGCAGTTTAAATCCAGTTTTCAAGCAGTTCTTC
>-|TRBV6-1|TRBJ1-2|-
CASSEGGGFGYTF
TGTGCCAGCAGTGAAGGGGGAGGGTTTGGCTACACCTTC
>-|TRBV19|TRBJ1-2|-
CASSPYQGRGGGYTF
TGTGCCAGTAGTCCGTACCAGGGGCGCGGGGGTGGCTACACCTTC
>TRBD2|TRBV6-1|TRBJ2-7|-
CASSEASGGPYEQYF
TGTGCCAGCAGTGAAGCGTCGGGAGGGCCTTACGAGCAGTACTTC
>-|TRBV29-1|TRBJ2-3|few
CSVEDQAGTDTQYF
TGCAGCGTTGAAGATCAGGCCGGAACAGATACGCAGTATTTT
>TRBD1|TRBV7-9|TRBJ2-7|once
CASSLTGTGSYEQYF
TGTGCCAGCAGCTTAACCGGGACAGGTTCCTACGAGCAGTACTTC
>-|TRBV5-1|TRBJ2-5|-
CASSSEVTQYF
TGCGCCAGCAGCTCTGAGGTGACCCAGTACTTC
>-|TRBV7-9|TRBJ2-1|-
CASSLAGNSNEQFF
TGTGCCAGCAGCTTGGCAGGGAACTCCAATGAGCAGTTCTTC
>TRBD1|TRBV19|TRBJ1-1|-
CASRTGTVNTEAFF
TGTGCCAGTAGGACAGGGACGGTGAACACTGAAGCTTTCTTT
>-|TRBV15|TRBJ2-1|-
CATSRREGGAGSSYNEQFF
TGTGCCACCAGCAGACGAGAAGGCGGGGCGGGGAGCTCCTACAATGAGCAGTTCTTC
>-|TRBV14|TRBJ2-7|-
CASSQDHVAGVTYEQYF
TGTGCCAGCAGCCAAGATCACGTGGCAGGGGTCACCTACGAGCAGTACTTC
>TRBD1|TRBV30|TRBJ2-7|-
CARRDRGYEQYF
TGTGCCCGCCGGGACAGGGGCTACGAGCAGTACTTC
>-|TRBV7-9|TRBJ1-1|-
CAAEIGTEAFF
TGTGCCGCCGAGATCGGCACTGAAGCTTTCTTT
>-|TRBV5-6|TRBJ1-3|-
CASSSATRGNTIYF
TGTGCCAGCAGCTCCGCTACGAGGGGAAACACCATATATTTT
>TRBD2|TRBV25-1|TRBJ2-4|-
CASRGGLGGSHLNIQYF
TGTGCCAGCAGAGGTGGTTTAGGCGGGAGCCACTTAAACATTCAGTACTTC
>-|TRBV12-5|TRBJ2-5|-
CASGPSRETQYF
TGTGCTAGTGGGCCTTCTCGGGAGACCCAGTACTTC
>-|TRBV25-1|TRBJ1-3|-
CASSGWQRRGENGNTIYF
TGTGCCAGCAGTGGGTGGCAGCGCCGGGGTGAGAATGGAAACACCATATATTTT
>TRBD1|TRBV11-3|TRBJ2-1|-
CASSLGIAGGPYNEQFF
TGTGCCAGCAGCTTAGGAATCGCAGGGGGACCCTACAATGAGCAGTTCTTC
>-|TRBV5-6|TRBJ1-2|few
CASQTVSPMDYGYTF
TGTGCCAGCCAGACAGTGTCACCTATGGACTATGGCTACACCTTC
>TRBD2|TRBV5-6|TRBJ2-2|-
CASSGELSTGGNTGELFF
TGTGCCAGCAGCGGAGAGTTATCAACGGGGGGAAACACCGGGGAGCTGTTTTTT
>TRBD1|TRBV5-1|TRBJ1-2|-
CASSTGQGEGGYTF
TGCGCCAGCAGCACCGGACAGGGCGAGGGGGGCTACACCTTC
>TRBD1|TRBV11-3|TRBJ1-1|-
CASSHRDRQNEAFF
TGTGCCAGCAGCCACCGGGACAGACAGAATGAAGCTTTCTTT
>TRBD2|TRBV6-5|TRBJ2-3|-
CASGTSGGPPDTQYF
TGTGCCAGCGGGACTAGCGGGGGGCCCCCAGATACGCAGTATTTT
>-|TRBV4-1|TRBJ2-7|-
CASSQDTVYEQYF
TGCGCCAGCAGCCAAGACACAGTCTACGAGCAGTACTTC
>-|TRBV29-1|TRBJ2-7|-
CSVAAQGRVSEQYF
TGCAGCGTTGCGGCTCAGGGGCGGGTTTCCGAGCAGTACTTC
>TRBD1|TRBV7-9|TRBJ2-7|few
CASSPPAQGAYEQYF
TGTGCCAGCAGCCCACCCGCACAGGGGGCCTACGAGCAGTACTTC
>-|TRBV7-8|TRBJ2-3|-
CASSMYHGPSTDTQYF
TGTGCCAGCAGCATGTACCACGGTCCTAGCACAGATACGCAGTATTTT
>-|TRBV6-5|TRBJ2-7|-
CASSYSTGYEQYF
TGTGCCAGCAGTTACTCGACAGGCTACGAGCAGTACTTC
>TRBD2|TRBV5-1|TRBJ2-1|-
CASSSSSGGANEQFF
TGCGCCAGCAGCTCCTCTAGCGGGGGGGCCAATGAGCAGTTCTTC
>-|TRBV9|TRBJ2-2|-
CASSAPGGGELFF
TGTGCCAGCAGCGCGCCCGGGGGAGGGGAGCTGTTTTTT
>-|TRBV28|TRBJ2-5|-
CASSYSWREYQETQYF
TGTGCCAGCAGCTACTCGTGGAGAGAGTACCAAGAGACCCAGTACTTC
>TRBD2|TRBV6-5|TRBJ2-5|-
CASSFRTSGGIETQYF
TGTGCCAGCAGTTTCCGGACTAGCGGCGGGATAGAGACCCAGTACTTC
>TRBD1|TRBV30|TRBJ1-4|-
CAWSLGAGGNEKLFF
TGTGCCTGGAGCTTAGGGGCAGGGGGCAATGAAAAACTGTTTTTT
>-|TRBV6-1|TRBJ1-1|once
CASSFMEGNTEAFF
TGTGCCAGCAGCTTTATGGAGGGGAACACTGAAGCTTTCTTT
>TRBD1|TRBV18|TRBJ1-6|-
CASTLATGVNSPLHF
TGTGCCAGCACGCTCGCGACAGGGGTAAACTCACCCCTCCACTTT
>-|TRBV6-1|TRBJ1-5|once
CASSDAHHNQPQHF
TGTGCCAGCAGTGACGCGCATCACAATCAGCCCCAGCATTTT